Below, 31 T cell receptor beta chains from the same sample are listed, as sequenced in a study of shared clonotypes between healthy human individuals. This table comes from immunoSEQ multiplex PCR, and its TCRdb copy is limited to in-frame clones, with some not included. The data show 1.4 million or so clones, just under 99% seen once. Sequencing used naive CD4+ T cells sorted from blood. The sample's subset: CD45RA+ positively selected. Receptors were obtained from a man younger than 40 in good health.

The chain joins TRBV9 to TRBJ1-1; perhaps TRBD1 as D (5 bases). CDR1 is SGDLS and CDR2 is YYNGEE in the germline V gene. The CDR3 length is 14 residues. Trimming took 4 bases from V and 4 from J, leaving 14 bases between them. CDR3 loop: CASSTQGFGTEAFF. CDR3 coding DNA: TGTGCCAGCAGCACCCAGGGATTTGGCACTGAAGCTTTCTTT. Using reference TRBV9 and TRBJ1-1 for the parts outside the CDR3, the full variable domain is DSGVTQTPKHLITATGQRVTLRCSPRSGDLSVYWYQQSLDQGLQFLIQYYNGEERAKGNILERFSAQQFPDLHSELNLSSLELGDSALYFCASSTQGFGTEAFFGQGTRLTVV.

The rearrangement uses TRBV29-1 and TRBJ2-2, with 7 nucleotides matching TRBD1. Germline CDR1 is SQVTM and CDR2 is ANQGSEA. The CDR3 contains 12 residues. The junction had 8 bases not matched to a gene; V was cut back by 6 bases and J by 10 bases. The CDR3 coding sequence is TGCAGCGTAACTAGGGACAGTGTGGAGCTGTTTTTT. This sequence encodes CSVTRDSVELFF.

The chain uses TRBV6-1 and TRBJ2-7; no clear D. The germline gives CDR1 MNHNS, CDR2 SASEGT. The CDR3 is 12 residues long. The germline V and J ends were trimmed by 2 bases and 4 bases, with 6 bases remaining between them. CDR3 region: CASSELVYEQYF. In DNA, the CDR3 is TGTGCCAGCAGTGAACTGGTTTACGAGCAGTACTTC.

The chain carries TRBV7-9 and TRBJ1-1, with 9 nucleotides matching TRBD1. CDR1 and CDR2 (germline): SEHNR, FQNEAQ (reference sequence). There are 15 residues in the CDR3. V lost 5 bases and J lost 5; bases outside the gene matches: 9. This CDR3 reads CASSTGTGSRTEAFF. The CDR3 DNA reads TGTGCCAGCAGCACCGGGACAGGGAGTCGTACTGAAGCTTTCTTT.

The chain combines TRBV10-3 with TRBJ2-3, with no clear D. CDR1 and CDR2 from the germline V gene are ENHRY and SYGVKD. V was cut by 6 bases and J by 5 bases, with 12 bases left in between. This CDR3 comprises 13 residues. The CDR3 protein is CAISPSVEDTQYF. CDR3 DNA: TGTGCCATCAGCCCCAGCGTGGAAGATACGCAGTATTTT.

The CDR3 DNA sequence: TGTGCCAGCAGCTTGGGGGGAGGCCTCGGTGCCTACGAGCAGTACTTC. It is translated as CASSLGGGLGAYEQYF. The V call is TRBV5-4, the J call TRBJ2-7, with D possibly matching TRBD2 (6 bases). The germline CDR1 and CDR2 sequences are SGHNT and YYREEE (reference sequence). This CDR3 contains 16 residues. V was cut by 0 bases and J by 2 bases, with 15 bases left in between.

This chain links TRBV27 with TRBJ2-5; D is undetermined. Looked up from germline, CDR1 is MNHEY and CDR2 is SMNVEV (reference sequence). V shed 6 bases and J shed 0 bases, with 5 bases lying between them. The CDR3 is 12 residues long. CDR3 protein: CASRGHQETQYF. CDR3 nucleotide sequence: TGTGCCAGCAGAGGTCACCAAGAGACCCAGTACTTC.

The chain joins TRBV5-5 to TRBJ1-4; tentative D call: TRBD1 (6 bases). Germline V gene sequence: CDR1 SGHKS, CDR2 YYEKEE (reference sequence). V was shortened by 1 base and J by 7 bases, with 14 bases between the two germline ends. The CDR3 spans 15 residues. The CDR3 DNA is TGTGCCAGCAGCTTGTCTAGCGGGGGCAGTGAAAAACTGTTTTTT. This gives the protein CASSLSSGGSEKLFF.

V and J are TRBV29-1 and TRBJ2-1; D is tentatively TRBD1 or TRBD2 (5 bases each). CDR1 SQVTM and CDR2 ANQGSEA come from the germline V gene. The V gene lost 7 bases and the J gene lost 8 bases, with 24 bases spanning the gap. This CDR3 region has 15 residues. The CDR3 loop reads CSEWGGHKRIDEQFF. CDR3 nucleotides: TGCAGCGAGTGGGGCGGGCATAAGAGGATTGATGAGCAGTTCTTC.

A word on this clone: Other DNA sequences in this specimen translate into the identical CDR3. The chain links TRBV28 to TRBJ1-5, with D perhaps TRBD1 (5 bases). V was shortened by 8 bases and J by 1 base, with 9 bases between the two germline ends. CDR3 length equals 13 residues. In germline, CDR1 is MDHEN, CDR2 SYDVKM. CDR3 in DNA: TGTGCCAGCGCCCGGGACAGCAATCAGCCCCAGCATTTT. This translates into CASARDSNQPQHF.

The J gene is TRBJ2-1, the V gene TRBV10-1, with 8 bases aligning to TRBD1. The CDR3 is 13 residues long. V was pared by 10 bases and J by 4 bases, with 6 bases of the junction left unmatched. CDR1 WNHNN and CDR2 SYGVQD come from the germline V gene (reference sequence). CDR3 loop: CATAGGAYNEQFF. CDR3 in DNA: TGCGCCACTGCAGGGGGCGCATACAATGAGCAGTTCTTC.

This clone was picked up one time. J is TRBJ2-5 and V is TRBV5-5; 7 bases match TRBD2. Germline V lookup: CDR1 SGHKS, CDR2 YYEKEE (reference sequence). The CDR3 runs to 14 residues. Losses at the gene ends were 0 bases for V and 3 bases for J; bases not matched to a gene: 2. This CDR3 reads CASSLAGLEETQYF. The CDR3 DNA follows: TGTGCCAGCAGCTTGGCCGGACTAGAAGAGACCCAGTACTTC.

The chain employs TRBV28 and TRBJ2-2; 8 bases line up with TRBD1. J gave up 0 bases and V 3 bases, and 6 bases lay outside the gene matches. The CDR3 spans 17 residues. The germline CDR1 and CDR2 sequences are MDHEN and SYDVKM. The CDR3 sequence is CASSLSRGPTNTGELFF. As DNA, the CDR3 is TGTGCCAGCAGTTTGTCCAGGGGGCCAACGAACACCGGGGAGCTGTTTTTT.

This chain connects TRBV19 to TRBJ2-3; unclear D gene. Germline V gives CDR1 LNHDA, CDR2 SQIVND (reference sequence). The CDR3 loop spans 14 amino acids. The germline V and J ends were trimmed by 5 bases and 1 base, with 10 bases remaining between them. CDR3 nucleotide sequence: TGTGCCAGTAGTCAGCCACCCCGCACAGATACGCAGTATTTT. Its protein product is CASSQPPRTDTQYF.

This chain joins TRBV5-1 and TRBJ2-7; D remains unclear. Germline V CDR1 and CDR2: SGHRS, YFSETQ. V gave up 2 bases and J gave up 6 bases, with 24 bases separating them. This CDR3 comprises 17 residues. CDR3 sequence reads: CASSFGQYEPYNTEQYF. DNA of the CDR3: TGCGCCAGCAGCTTTGGGCAGTATGAGCCCTATAATACCGAGCAGTACTTC.

A single count supports this clone. The chain uses TRBV5-1 and TRBJ2-2; either TRBD1 or TRBD2 may supply D (5 bases each). The CDR3 length is 15 residues. V dropped 2 bases and J dropped 5 bases, with 13 bases sitting between them. Germline CDR1 is SGHRS and CDR2 is YFSETQ. The CDR3: CASSFELGHTGELFF. As DNA, the CDR3 is TGCGCCAGCAGCTTCGAACTAGGACATACCGGGGAGCTGTTTTTT.

In the case of this clone: The sample carries other DNA sequences with the same CDR3. The chain is built from TRBV29-1 and TRBJ2-7, with 7 bases fitting TRBD1. Germline V lookup: CDR1 SQVTM, CDR2 ANQGSEA. The ends lost 6 bases at V and 4 bases at J; junction bases unmatched: 3. The CDR3 is made up of 11 amino acids. The CDR3 nucleotides read TGCAGCGTGGGGACAGATTACGAGCAGTACTTC. It is translated as CSVGTDYEQYF.

The V gene is TRBV19, the J gene TRBJ1-5, with a weak D call TRBD1 (6 bases). Germline loops: CDR1 LNHDA, CDR2 SQIVND (reference sequence). The CDR3 runs 14 residues. V was shortened by 4 bases and J by 1 base, with 8 bases between the two germline ends. The CDR3 spells CASSKDSSNQPQHF. CDR3 coding DNA: TGTGCCAGTAGTAAGGACAGCAGCAATCAGCCCCAGCATTTT.

The chain is built from TRBV11-3 and TRBJ2-5; D is unresolved. CDR1 SGHNT and CDR2 YENEEA come from the germline V gene. V lost 4 bases and J 1 base, leaving 7 bases between the germline ends. The length of the CDR3 is 13 residues. The CDR3 coding sequence is TGTGCCAGCAGCTCCTTAACCCAAGAGACCCAGTACTTC. Its protein product is CASSSLTQETQYF. Together with reference TRBV11-3 and TRBJ2-5, the CDR3 gives the full variable domain: EAGVVQSPRYKIIEKKQPVAFWCNPISGHNTLYWYLQNLGQGPELLIRYENEEAVDDSQLPKDRFSAERLKGVDSTLKIQPAELGDSAVYLCASSSLTQETQYFGPGTRLLVL.

The chain carries TRBV9 and TRBJ2-7; D remains ambiguous. V lost 0 bases to trimming and J lost 2 bases, with 15 bases between them. Germline V gene sequence: CDR1 SGDLS, CDR2 YYNGEE. The CDR3 is 16 amino acids. This CDR3 is CASSVARSPAPYEQYF. As DNA, the CDR3 is TGTGCCAGCAGCGTAGCTCGCAGCCCAGCTCCCTACGAGCAGTACTTC.

J is TRBJ2-3 and V is TRBV27, with 9 bases matching TRBD2. Germline CDR1 reads MNHEY; CDR2 reads SMNVEV (reference sequence). The CDR3 has 19 amino acids. V lost 1 base, J lost 2 bases, and 13 bases stayed unmatched. The CDR3 coding sequence is TGTGCCAGCAGTTTATTCGCTGTAGAGAGCGGGGGGCCCACAGATACGCAGTATTTT. Protein sequence: CASSLFAVESGGPTDTQYF.

V and J are TRBV23-1 and TRBJ2-2; the D gene is possibly TRBD2 (6 bases). TRBV23-1 is noted as an ORF with a role that remains uncertain. The CDR3 spans 16 residues. With 0 bases removed from V and 7 bases from J, the gap between germline ends came to 15 bases. The CDR3 DNA reads TGCGCCAGCAGTCAATCGAAGGCGGGGACGGGCGGGGAGCTGTTTTTT. It yields the protein CASSQSKAGTGGELFF.

The V gene is TRBV7-3, the J gene TRBJ2-3, with 7 bases lining up with TRBD2. This CDR3 has 15 residues. V dropped 2 bases and J dropped 5; count of bases not matched to a gene: 7. Germline V lookup: CDR1 SGHTA, CDR2 FQGTGA. CDR3 region: CASSLSAGAIDTQYF. The DNA of the CDR3 is TGTGCCAGCAGCTTATCTGCGGGAGCCATAGATACGCAGTATTTT. The full variable domain, completed using reference TRBV7-3 and TRBJ2-3, is GAGVSQTPSNKVTEKGKYVELRCDPISGHTALYWYRQSLGQGPEFLIYFQGTGAADDSGLPNDRFFAVRPEGSVSTLKIQRTERGDSAVYLCASSLSAGAIDTQYFGPGTRLTVL.

The chain carries TRBV11-2 and TRBJ1-3, with D perhaps matching TRBD1 (5 bases). CDR1 and CDR2 from the germline V gene are SGHAT and FQNNGV. The CDR3 has 18 residues. V dropped 1 base and J dropped 0 bases, with 16 bases sitting between them. CDR3 coding DNA: TGTGCCAGCAGCTTAGGCAGGGACCTTACTTCCTCTGGAAACACCATATATTTT. As protein: CASSLGRDLTSSGNTIYF.

V is TRBV6-5 and J is TRBJ2-7; D could derive from TRBD1 or TRBD2 (5 bases each). Trimming removed 0 bases from V and 3 bases from J, with 9 bases in between. The CDR3 covers 14 residues. Germline lookup yields CDR1 MNHEY and CDR2 SVGAGI. The CDR3 sequence: CASSYSGRDYEQYF. The CDR3 nucleotides read TGTGCCAGCAGTTACTCGGGACGTGACTACGAGCAGTACTTC.

This sequence joins TRBV2 and TRBJ2-4; TRBD2 agrees at 8 bases. The CDR3 extends over 18 amino acids. Germline trimming cut 4 bases from V and 0 bases from J; bases unmatched to any gene: 11. Germline values: CDR1 SNHLY, CDR2 FYNNEI. The CDR3: CASSVGLAGRLAKNIQYF. The CDR3, as DNA: TGTGCCAGCAGTGTTGGGTTAGCGGGACGTCTAGCCAAAAACATTCAGTACTTC.

V gene TRBV15 combines with J gene TRBJ2-7, with D perhaps matching TRBD2 (5 bases). Germline CDR1 LNHNV, CDR2 YYDKDF (reference sequence). V lost 1 base, J lost 3 bases, and 10 bases lay in between. This CDR3 has 14 residues. The CDR3 DNA is TGTGCCACCAGCAGAGGAGGGCCGGGCTACGAGCAGTACTTC. It translates to CATSRGGPGYEQYF. Using reference TRBV15 and TRBJ2-7 for the parts outside the CDR3, the full variable domain is DAMVIQNPRYQVTQFGKPVTLSCSQTLNHNVMYWYQQKSSQAPKLLFHYYDKDFNNEADTPDNFQSRRPNTSFCFLDIRSPGLGDTAMYLCATSRGGPGYEQYFGPGTRLTVT.

The CDR3 protein is CASSLAGAGGRGEQYF. For the CDR3, the DNA is TGTGCCAGCAGCTTAGCGGGGGCAGGGGGCAGAGGCGAGCAGTACTTC. The gene calls are TRBV7-6 and TRBJ2-7; TRBD1 matches 8 bases. The CDR3 has 16 amino acids. The junction had 10 bases not matched to a gene; V was cut back by 0 bases and J by 6 bases. Germline V gene lookup returns CDR1 SGHVS and CDR2 FNYEAQ.

This clone came up once. The chain employs TRBV18 and TRBJ2-3; either TRBD1 or TRBD2 may supply D (5 bases each). Germline V lookup: CDR1 KGHSH, CDR2 LQKENI. The CDR3 sequence is 15 residues long. Trimming took off 3 bases at V and 4 bases at J, with 14 bases between the two ends. Written as DNA, the CDR3 is TGTGCCAGCTCACCCCCGGTAGGGGAGCCAGATACGCAGTATTTT. Its protein product is CASSPPVGEPDTQYF.

In this sample, this clone turned up once. The chain uses TRBV2 and TRBJ2-4; D not certain. Deletions cut 8 bases from V and 5 bases from J, with 13 bases between. There are 13 residues in the CDR3. Germline V lookup: CDR1 SNHLY, CDR2 FYNNEI. As DNA, the CDR3 is TGTGCCAGCGACGGTGGCCCTCAAAACATTCAGTACTTC. The encoded protein is CASDGGPQNIQYF.

V gene TRBV19 combines with J gene TRBJ1-5; D is perhaps TRBD1 (6 bases). Trimming took off 1 base at V and 5 bases at J, with 15 bases between the two ends. CDR3 length: 16 residues. The germline V gene has CDR1 LNHDA and CDR2 SQIVND (reference sequence). This CDR3 is CASSIGHFRGDQPQHF. In DNA, the CDR3 is TGTGCCAGTAGTATAGGACACTTCAGGGGCGATCAGCCCCAGCATTTT. The full variable domain, completed using reference TRBV19 and TRBJ1-5, is DGGITQSPKYLFRKEGQNVTLSCEQNLNHDAMYWYRQDPGQGLRLIYYSQIVNDFQKGDIAEGYSVSREKKESFPLTVTSAQKNPTAFYLCASSIGHFRGDQPQHFGDGTRLSIL.